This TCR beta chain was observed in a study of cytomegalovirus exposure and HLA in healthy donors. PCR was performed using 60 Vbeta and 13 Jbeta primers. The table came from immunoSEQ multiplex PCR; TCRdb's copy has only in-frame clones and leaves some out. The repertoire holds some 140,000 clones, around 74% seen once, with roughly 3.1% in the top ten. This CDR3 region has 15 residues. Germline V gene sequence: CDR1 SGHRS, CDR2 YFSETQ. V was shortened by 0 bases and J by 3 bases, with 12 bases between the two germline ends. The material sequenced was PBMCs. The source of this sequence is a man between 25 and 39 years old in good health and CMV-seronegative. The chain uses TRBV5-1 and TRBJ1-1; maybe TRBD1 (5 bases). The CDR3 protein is CASSLVIGGYTEAFF. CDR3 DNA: TGCGCCAGCAGCTTGGTTATCGGGGGATACACTGAAGCTTTCTTT.